These T cell receptor beta chains were read from a single sample in a study of T-cell reconstitution after alpha-beta-depleted transplantation in children. Using its own MiXCR run on the PCR reads, TCRdb lists one record per CDR3 protein. The top ten hold around 2% of the sample, which has approximately 500,000 distinct CDR3 sequences, 10% seen once. The sequenced sample was PBMCs, obtained before TCRalphabeta/CD19-depleted stem cell transplant. All receptors derive from a child under 10 years old with inherited bone marrow failure, due to receive a stem cell transplant. The CDR3 runs from the conserved cysteine through the conserved F or W. The order of the fields is D gene, J gene, V gene, clone size, CDR3 DNA, CDR3 protein. D genes are given only for firm matches. Clone size is stated in some rows and not others, as once, few, many or a class when expanded.

NA	TRBJ2-4	TRBV6-5	many	TGTGCCAGCAGTTACCCTCGACGAGAAAACATTCAGTACTTC	CASSYPRRENIQYF
NA	TRBJ1-3	TRBV7-9	few	TGTGCCAGCAGCTTAGGGGGGGGCTCTGGAAACACCATATATTTT	CASSLGGGSGNTIYF
NA	TRBJ1-3	TRBV12-3/TRBV12-4	many	TGTGCCAGCAGTTGGAGCGTCATTAGCTCTGGAAACACCATATATTTT	CASSWSVISSGNTIYF
TRBD2	TRBJ2-7	TRBV11-2	many	TGTGCCAGCGCGGGAGGGCCGGGCTACGAGCAGTACTTC	CASAGGPGYEQYF
NA	TRBJ2-5	TRBV20-1	many	TGCAGTGCTAGAGATCAGGCAGTGCGTGAGACCCAGTACTTC	CSARDQAVRETQYF
NA	TRBJ2-7	TRBV7-2	NA	TGTGCCAGCAGCTTAGGCTACGACTCCTACGAGCAGTACTTC	CASSLGYDSYEQYF
NA	TRBJ2-6	TRBV11-2	few	TGTGCCAGCAGCTTCACAGGGAAGTCTGGGGCCAACGTCCTGACTTTC	CASSFTGKSGANVLTF
TRBD1	TRBJ1-2	TRBV30	many	TGTGCCTGGAGGGGACAGCCCCACTATGGCTACACCTTC	CAWRGQPHYGYTF
TRBD2	TRBJ2-1	TRBV20-1	NA	TGCAGTGCTTTGGCGCGGGGGGAGATGGTCTACAATGAGCAGTTCTTC	CSALARGEMVYNEQFF
NA	TRBJ2-7	TRBV20-1	NA	TGCAGTGCTAGAGATCCCGCGACAGGATATAGGTCCGAGCAGTACTTC	CSARDPATGYRSEQYF
NA	TRBJ2-7	TRBV4-3	many	TGCGCCAGCAGCCCCGGGTGGAACTCCTACGAGCAGTACTTC	CASSPGWNSYEQYF
TRBD2	TRBJ2-1	TRBV27	NA	TGTGCCAGCAGTATTCTCCGACTAGCGAGGGGAAGAAATGAGCAGTTCTTC	CASSILRLARGRNEQFF
NA	TRBJ1-1	TRBV7-8	many	TGTGCCAGCAGCCCACCGTGGGGGGCTGAAGCTTTCTTT	CASSPPWGAEAFF
NA	TRBJ2-1	TRBV29-1	many	TGCAGCGGAAAGCCCGGGAGTTGGCGAGATGAGCAGTTCTTC	CSGKPGSWRDEQFF
TRBD2	TRBJ2-7	TRBV15	few	TGTGCCACCAGCAGAGTGGCGGGAGGCTACGAGCAGTACTTC	CATSRVAGGYEQYF
NA	TRBJ2-2	TRBV7-9	many	TGTGCCAGCAGCTTAGGAGGACACACCGGGGAGCTGTTTTTT	CASSLGGHTGELFF
TRBD2	TRBJ2-7	TRBV4-2	NA	TGTGCCAGCAGCCCGGGACTAGCGGCCTTCGGGTACGAGCAGTACTTC	CASSPGLAAFGYEQYF